Presented here are 9 T cell receptor beta chains from one specimen sequenced in a study of T cell repertoires in cytomegalovirus infection. TCRdb independently ran MiXCR on the reads; one entry per CDR3 protein. This sample yields some 300,000 distinct CDR3 sequences, of which about 13% are seen a single time; around 8.7% belongs to the top ten. The material sequenced was PBMCs. Receptors originate from a human donor in good health (CMV status not recorded). Some clones in this sample may be carry-over from other donors' samples.

This clonotype occurred many times. This chain joins TRBV7-9 and TRBJ1-1; 11 positions agree with TRBD1. Germline assignment: CDR1 SEHNR and CDR2 FQNEAQ (reference sequence). Trimming removed 5 bases from V and 5 bases from J; junction bases left unmatched: 4. CDR3 size: 14 residues. The CDR3 loop reads CASSGQGAMTEAFF. The CDR3 nucleotides read TGTGCCAGCAGCGGACAGGGGGCGATGACTGAAGCTTTCTTT.

The V call is TRBV11-2, the J call TRBJ1-2, with TRBD1 matching over 8 bases. Looked up from germline, CDR1 is SGHAT and CDR2 is FQNNGV. CDR3 size: 15 residues. Trimming removed 0 bases from V and 5 bases from J; junction bases left unmatched: 5. CDR3: CASSLDRTGRYGYTF. CDR3 DNA sequence: TGTGCCAGCAGCTTAGACCGGACAGGGAGATATGGCTACACCTTC.

This clonotype was seen a few times. The V gene is TRBV3-1, the J gene TRBJ1-1; TRBD1 agrees at 7 bases. This CDR3 region has 14 residues. Unmatched junction bases numbered 6, after V lost 4 bases and J lost 4 bases. CDR1 is LGHDT and CDR2 is YNNKEL in the germline V gene (reference sequence). The CDR3, as DNA: TGTGCCAGCAGCCCCGCCGGGACAGTCACTGAAGCTTTCTTT. It codes for CASSPAGTVTEAFF.

The chain combines TRBV20-1 with TRBJ2-1; 12 bases fit TRBD2. V gave up 1 base and J gave up 0 bases; unmatched junction bases: 1. CDR3 length: 16 amino acids. Germline CDR1 is DFQATT and CDR2 is SNEGSKA (reference sequence). The CDR3 nucleotides read TGCAGTGCTAGAGGGACTAGCGGGAACTCCTACAATGAGCAGTTCTTC. Translation gives CSARGTSGNSYNEQFF.

This chain links TRBV5-1 with TRBJ2-3; weak D call: TRBD2 (5 bases). The ends were cut back, 7 bases at V and 1 base at J, with 16 bases in the middle. The CDR3 is 15 amino acids. From germline, CDR1 is SGHRS and CDR2 YFSETQ. The chain's CDR3 is CASGFGVLGTDTQYF. The CDR3 coding sequence is TGCGCCAGCGGTTTCGGGGTTTTGGGCACAGATACGCAGTATTTT. Variable domain in full (rest from reference TRBV5-1 and TRBJ2-3): KAGVTQTPRYLIKTRGQQVTLSCSPISGHRSVSWYQQTPGQGLQFLFEYFSETQRNKGNFPGRFSGRQFSNSRSEMNVSTLELGDSALYLCASGFGVLGTDTQYFGPGTRLTVL.

This clonotype was seen a handful of times. This chain connects TRBV4-1 to TRBJ2-7; TRBD2 agrees at 9 bases. This CDR3 spans 15 amino acids. Germline-derived CDR1 and CDR2 are MGHRA and YSYEKL. J gave up 3 bases and V 1 base, and 4 bases lay outside the gene matches. CDR3 sequence (DNA): TGCGCCAGCAGCCAAGTGGGCGGGGGGGTCTACGAGCAGTACTTC. Protein: CASSQVGGGVYEQYF.

This clonotype appeared many times. The chain joins TRBV27 to TRBJ2-5; 7 nucleotides match TRBD1. The germline gives CDR1 MNHEY, CDR2 SMNVEV (reference sequence). V dropped 5 bases and J dropped 5; count of bases not matched to a gene: 11. This CDR3 comprises 15 residues. The CDR3 nucleotides are TGTGCCAGCAGTCAAGGACAGGCCCTCCGGGAGACCCAGTACTTC. Protein: CASSQGQALRETQYF.

This clonotype was seen a few times. The chain carries TRBV20-1 and TRBJ1-2, with D possibly TRBD1 on 6 matching bases. Germline CDR1 and CDR2: DFQATT and SNEGSKA (reference sequence). This CDR3 spans 13 amino acids. Trimming shortened V by 6 bases and J by 8 bases, and 19 bases separated the two germline ends. The chain's CDR3 is CSAHRGGRYGYTF. In DNA form, the CDR3 reads TGCAGTGCCCATCGGGGGGGGCGTTACGGCTACACCTTC.

This clonotype turned up a few times. The rearrangement joins TRBV20-1 to TRBJ2-7; TRBD2 matches at 12 bases. The V gene's germline CDR1 is DFQATT and CDR2 SNEGSKA (reference sequence). The CDR3 is 17 amino acids. The trim removed 4 bases at V and 3 bases at J, leaving 13 bases unmatched. The CDR3 DNA reads TGCAGTGCTACGACTAGCGGGAGAAAGGGAGGCGGCTACGAGCAGTACTTC. Translating gives CSATTSGRKGGGYEQYF.